This T cell receptor beta chain was recorded in a study of blood T cells in healthy people across ages. Total RNA, at least 6 micrograms per sample, was extracted from PBMCs. Together with a sample-barcoded 5' primer, a J-beta primer mix was included in a second PCR lasting roughly 6 to 12 cycles. Tagging of each cDNA molecule was performed by a template-switch adaptor with 12 random nucleotides. TCRdb re-called the 5' RACE reads with MiXCR, one entry per CDR3 protein. The sample yields around 1,700,000 distinct CDR3 sequences, roughly 27% seen once. Germline lookup yields CDR1 SGHRS and CDR2 YFSETQ. CDR3 size: 14 residues. The germline V and J ends were trimmed by 2 bases and 2 bases, with 11 bases remaining between them.

Material: blood. The receptor comes from a woman younger than 45 in good health. The rearrangement uses TRBV5-1 and TRBJ2-7; the D gene is possibly TRBD1 (5 bases). The CDR3 DNA reads as TGCGCCAGCAGCTTAGGGGAAATTCCCTACGAGCAGTACTTC. Protein sequence: CASSLGEIPYEQYF.